This T cell receptor (beta chain) was sequenced for a study of T cells in localized non-small cell lung cancer. Points on this clone: Its cognate antigen is unknown.

Broader study findings: Heterogeneity remains possible because sequencing was limited to only one tumor region.

Sequencing used immunoSEQ multiplex PCR; TCRdb keeps in-frame clones, though not all of them. The table shows 25,000 to 35,000 clones, with 75% to 95% occurring only once. Germline V gene sequence: CDR1 SGHTA, CDR2 FQGNSA. Germline trimming cut 5 bases from V and 4 bases from J; bases unmatched to any gene: 9. CDR3 length: 15 residues. The gene calls are TRBV7-2 and TRBJ2-5; 8 bases are a match to TRBD2. The sequence derives from an older female donor with stage I lung adenocarcinoma. Sequenced here: peripheral blood, sampled before any cancer treatment. The CDR3 sequence: CASSPQPGGGETQYF. The CDR3 DNA reads as TGTGCCAGCAGCCCTCAGCCCGGGGGGGGAGAGACCCAGTACTTC.